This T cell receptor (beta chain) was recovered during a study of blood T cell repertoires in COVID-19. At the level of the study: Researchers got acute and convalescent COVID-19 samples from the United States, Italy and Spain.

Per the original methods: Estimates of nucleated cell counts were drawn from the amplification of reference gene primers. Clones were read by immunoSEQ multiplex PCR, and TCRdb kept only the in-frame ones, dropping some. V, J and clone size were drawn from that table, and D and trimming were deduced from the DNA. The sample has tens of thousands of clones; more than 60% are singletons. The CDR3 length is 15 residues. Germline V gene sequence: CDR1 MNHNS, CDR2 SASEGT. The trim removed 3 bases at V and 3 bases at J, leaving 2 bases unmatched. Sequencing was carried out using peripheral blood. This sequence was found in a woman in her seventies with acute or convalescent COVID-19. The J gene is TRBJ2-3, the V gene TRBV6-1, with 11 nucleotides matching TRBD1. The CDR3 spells CASSEDRGRTDTQYF. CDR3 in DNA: TGTGCCAGCAGTGAGGACAGGGGGCGAACAGATACGCAGTATTTT.